This T cell receptor beta chain was found in a study of response to subunit inactivated influenza vaccine. J lost 0 bases, V lost 2 bases, and 3 bases had no gene match. The CDR3 is 15 residues long. In germline, CDR1 is SGHRS, CDR2 YFSETQ. TCRdb fed the RT-PCR reads into MiXCR, producing one record per CDR3 protein. This table holds roughly 700,000 distinct CDR3 sequences, around 13% found once. Overall study findings and caveats: Each seasonal influenza vaccination, the authors suggested, recruits few new T cells.

A word on this clonotype: Antigen: not known.

The material sequenced was PBMCs from blood, taken around 15 days before vaccination. This chain connects TRBV5-1 to TRBJ2-5; TRBD2 matches 8 bases. This receptor was taken from a man between 45 and 60 years old who received an inactivated influenza vaccine. In DNA, the CDR3 is TGCGCCAGCAGCTTTGACGGGGGGGACCAAGAGACCCAGTACTTC. It codes for CASSFDGGDQETQYF.